This TCR beta chain comes out of a study of cytomegalovirus exposure and HLA in healthy donors. Comments on this clone: Its antigen remains unidentified.

V lost 4 bases and J lost 0, with 23 bases in between. Germline CDR1 is SGHDT and CDR2 is YYEEEE. The CDR3 length is 18 residues. Findings of the study overall: A later examination showed that TCR association rates differed by HLA locus, with DRB1 most and HLA-C fewest. TCR beta V- and J-gene trimming was later associated with a missense DCLRE1C variant.

It was with 60 Vbeta and 13 Jbeta primers that the PCR ran. The data were produced by immunoSEQ multiplex PCR, yet TCRdb's version contains in-frame clones alone and is incomplete. This table has 90,000 to 150,000 clones, around 79% appearing once. The rearrangement uses TRBV5-6 and TRBJ2-7; tentative D call: TRBD1 (6 bases). Specimen: PBMCs. The receptor's source is a woman aged 25 to 39 in good health and CMV-seropositive. The DNA of the CDR3 is TGTGCCAGCAGCCCTGACCCAAACAGGGTAAAGTCCTCCTACGAGCAGTACTTC. This codes for CASSPDPNRVKSSYEQYF.